This T cell receptor beta chain derives from a study of STAT5B mutations in CD4+ large granular lymphocyte leukemia. V was shortened by 1 base and J by 0 bases, with 10 bases between the two germline ends. The germline V gene has CDR1 MDHEN and CDR2 SYDVKM. The CDR3 runs 15 residues. TCRdb's table, derived via immunoSEQ multiplex PCR, lists solely in-frame clones and lacks some. The top ten hold around 0.38% of the sample, which has under 35,000 clones, around 90% seen once. The receptor's source is a human donor in good health. Sequencing input: CD4+ T cells from blood buffy coats. The chain couples TRBV28 to TRBJ2-7, with D unresolved. For the CDR3, the DNA is TGTGCCAGCAGTTTATCAGGCCCTAGCTCCTACGAGCAGTACTTC. Encoded protein: CASSLSGPSSYEQYF. The whole variable domain, remainder taken from reference TRBV28 and TRBJ2-7, is DVKVTQSSRYLVKRTGEKVFLECVQDMDHENMFWYRQDPGLGLRLIYFSYDVKMKEKGDIPEGYSVSREKKERFSLILESASTNQTSMYLCASSLSGPSSYEQYFGPGTRLTVT.